The sequence of this T cell receptor beta chain was determined in a study of neurological immune-mediated disorders. In TCRdb, the 5' RACE reads were re-called with MiXCR into one record per CDR3 protein. The sample consists of 95,000 to 150,000 distinct CDR3 sequences, approximately 3.2% of them appearing once. This clonotype was recorded at least ten times. Trimming took 0 bases from V and 10 from J, leaving 14 bases between them. The CDR3 consists of 14 residues. Per the germline V gene, CDR1 is LGHDT and CDR2 is YNNKEL (reference sequence). Sequencing input: PBMCs. This TCR was recovered from a woman aged 25-40 years with multiple sclerosis. The chain links TRBV3-1 to TRBJ2-3, with D tentatively TRBD1 (6 bases). The CDR3 spells CASSQDPSGVAQYF. The CDR3 DNA is TGTGCCAGCAGCCAAGATCCATCAGGGGTGGCGCAGTATTTT.